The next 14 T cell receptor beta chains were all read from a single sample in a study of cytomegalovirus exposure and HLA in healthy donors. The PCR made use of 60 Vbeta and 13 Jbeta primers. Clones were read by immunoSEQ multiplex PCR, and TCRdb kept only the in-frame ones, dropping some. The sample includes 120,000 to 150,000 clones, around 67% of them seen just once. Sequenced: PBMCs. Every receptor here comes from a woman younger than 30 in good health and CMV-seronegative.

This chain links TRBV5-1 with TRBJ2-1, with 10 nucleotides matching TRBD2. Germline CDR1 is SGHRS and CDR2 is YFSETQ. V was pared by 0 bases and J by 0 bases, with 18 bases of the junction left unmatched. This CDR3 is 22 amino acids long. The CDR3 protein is CASSLDRAKREGLLSSYNEQFF. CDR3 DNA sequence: TGCGCCAGCAGCTTGGATAGGGCCAAGCGGGAGGGCCTCCTTAGCTCCTACAATGAGCAGTTCTTC.

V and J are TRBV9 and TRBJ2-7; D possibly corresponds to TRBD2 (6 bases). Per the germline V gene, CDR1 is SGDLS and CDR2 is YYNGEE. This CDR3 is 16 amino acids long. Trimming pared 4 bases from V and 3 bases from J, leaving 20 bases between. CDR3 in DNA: TGTGCCAGCAGCACTCATCTAGCGATTTCCCTCTACGAGCAGTACGTC. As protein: CASSTHLAISLYEQYV.

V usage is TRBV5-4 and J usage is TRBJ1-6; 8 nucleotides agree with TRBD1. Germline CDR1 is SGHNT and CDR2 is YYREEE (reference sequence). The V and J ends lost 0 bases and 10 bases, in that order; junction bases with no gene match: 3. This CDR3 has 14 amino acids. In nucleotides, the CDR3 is TGTGCCAGCAGCTTGGACAGGGGGTACTCACCCCTCCACTTT. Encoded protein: CASSLDRGYSPLHF. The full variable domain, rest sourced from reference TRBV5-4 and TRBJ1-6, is ETGVTQSPTHLIKTRGQQVTLRCSSQSGHNTVSWYQQALGQGPQFIFQYYREEENGRGNFPPRFSGLQFPNYSSELNVNALELDDSALYLCASSLDRGYSPLHFGNGTRLTVT.

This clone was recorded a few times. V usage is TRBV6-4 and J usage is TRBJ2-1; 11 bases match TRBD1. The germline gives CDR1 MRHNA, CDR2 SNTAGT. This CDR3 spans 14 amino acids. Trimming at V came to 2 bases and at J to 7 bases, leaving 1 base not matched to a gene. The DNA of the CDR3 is TGTGCCAGCAGTGACGGACAGGGGGCAAATGAGCAGTTCTTC. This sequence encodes CASSDGQGANEQFF.

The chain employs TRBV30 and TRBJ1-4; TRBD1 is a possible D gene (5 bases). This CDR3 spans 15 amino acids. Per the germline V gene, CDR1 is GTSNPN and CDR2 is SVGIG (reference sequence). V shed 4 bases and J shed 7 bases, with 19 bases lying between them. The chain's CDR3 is CAWTHGQGGSEKLFF. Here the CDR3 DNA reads TGTGCCTGGACCCACGGGCAGGGCGGGAGTGAAAAACTGTTTTTT.

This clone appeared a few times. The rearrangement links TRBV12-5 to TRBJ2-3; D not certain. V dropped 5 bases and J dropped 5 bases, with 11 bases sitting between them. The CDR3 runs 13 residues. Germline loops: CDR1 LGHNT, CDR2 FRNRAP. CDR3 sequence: CASGTVSVDTQYF. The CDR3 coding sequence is TGTGCTAGTGGTACCGTCTCGGTAGATACGCAGTATTTT.

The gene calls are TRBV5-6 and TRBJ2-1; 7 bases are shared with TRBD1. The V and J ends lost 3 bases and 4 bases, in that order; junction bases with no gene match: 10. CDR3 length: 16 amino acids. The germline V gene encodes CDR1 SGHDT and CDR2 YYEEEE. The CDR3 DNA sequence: TGTGCCAGCAGCTCTCAGACAGGGATTAATTACAATGAGCAGTTCTTC. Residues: CASSSQTGINYNEQFF.

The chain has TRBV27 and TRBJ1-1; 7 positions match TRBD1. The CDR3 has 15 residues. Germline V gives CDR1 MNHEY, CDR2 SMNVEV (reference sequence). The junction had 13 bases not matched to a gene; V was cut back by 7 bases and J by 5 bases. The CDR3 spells CASTQSGQRVTEAFF. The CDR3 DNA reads TGTGCCAGCACCCAGTCGGGACAGAGGGTAACTGAAGCTTTCTTT.

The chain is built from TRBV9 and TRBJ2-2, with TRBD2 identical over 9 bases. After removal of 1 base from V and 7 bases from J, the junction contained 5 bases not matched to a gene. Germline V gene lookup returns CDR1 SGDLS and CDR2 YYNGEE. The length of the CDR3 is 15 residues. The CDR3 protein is CASSVLAGTGGELFF. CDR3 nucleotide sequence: TGTGCCAGCAGCGTACTAGCGGGAACGGGCGGGGAGCTGTTTTTT.

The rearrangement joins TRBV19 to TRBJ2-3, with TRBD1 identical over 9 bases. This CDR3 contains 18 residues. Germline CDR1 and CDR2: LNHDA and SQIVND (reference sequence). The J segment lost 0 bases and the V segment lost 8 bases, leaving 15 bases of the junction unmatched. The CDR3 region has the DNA TGTGCCAGTCCTTTGATCGGGACAGGGTCAACTAGCACAGATACGCAGTATTTT. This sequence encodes CASPLIGTGSTSTDTQYF.

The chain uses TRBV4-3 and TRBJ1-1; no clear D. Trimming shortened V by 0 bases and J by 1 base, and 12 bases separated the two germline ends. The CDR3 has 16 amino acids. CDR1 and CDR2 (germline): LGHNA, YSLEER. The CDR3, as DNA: TGCGCCAGCAGCCAAGATCTGATCGGTACGAACACTGAAGCTTTCTTT. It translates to CASSQDLIGTNTEAFF.

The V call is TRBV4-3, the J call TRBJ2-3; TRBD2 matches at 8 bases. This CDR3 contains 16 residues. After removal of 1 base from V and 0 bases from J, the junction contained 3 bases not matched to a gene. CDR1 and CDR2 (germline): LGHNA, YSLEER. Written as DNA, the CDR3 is TGCGCCAGCAGCCAAGTGACTAGCGATAGCACAGATACGCAGTATTTT. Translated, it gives CASSQVTSDSTDTQYF.

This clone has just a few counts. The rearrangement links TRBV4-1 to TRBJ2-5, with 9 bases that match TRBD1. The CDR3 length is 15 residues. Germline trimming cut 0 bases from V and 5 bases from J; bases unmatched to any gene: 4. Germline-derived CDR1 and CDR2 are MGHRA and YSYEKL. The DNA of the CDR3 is TGCGCCAGCAGCCAAGAAGGGACAGGGTTTGAGACCCAGTACTTC. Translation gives CASSQEGTGFETQYF.

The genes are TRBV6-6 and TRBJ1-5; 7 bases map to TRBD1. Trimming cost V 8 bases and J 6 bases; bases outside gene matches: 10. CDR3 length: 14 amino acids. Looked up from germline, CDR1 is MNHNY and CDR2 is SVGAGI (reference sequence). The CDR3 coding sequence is TGTGCCAGCCAATTCGTACAGGGGAGTCAGCCCCAGCATTTT. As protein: CASQFVQGSQPQHF.